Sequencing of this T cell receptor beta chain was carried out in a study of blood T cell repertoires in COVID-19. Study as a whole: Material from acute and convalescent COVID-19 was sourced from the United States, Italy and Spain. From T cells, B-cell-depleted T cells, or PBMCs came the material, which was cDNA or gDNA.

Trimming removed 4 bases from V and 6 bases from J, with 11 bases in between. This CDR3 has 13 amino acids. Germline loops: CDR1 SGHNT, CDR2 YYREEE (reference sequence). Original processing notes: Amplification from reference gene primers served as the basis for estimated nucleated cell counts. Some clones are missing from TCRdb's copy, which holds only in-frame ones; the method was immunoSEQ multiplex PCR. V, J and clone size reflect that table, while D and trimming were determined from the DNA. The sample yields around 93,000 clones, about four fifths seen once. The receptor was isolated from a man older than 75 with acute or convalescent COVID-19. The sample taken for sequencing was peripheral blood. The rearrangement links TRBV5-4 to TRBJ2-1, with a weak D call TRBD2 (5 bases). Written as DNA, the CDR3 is TGTGCCAGCAGCCCCGGAGGATCCAATGAGCAGTTCTTC. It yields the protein CASSPGGSNEQFF.